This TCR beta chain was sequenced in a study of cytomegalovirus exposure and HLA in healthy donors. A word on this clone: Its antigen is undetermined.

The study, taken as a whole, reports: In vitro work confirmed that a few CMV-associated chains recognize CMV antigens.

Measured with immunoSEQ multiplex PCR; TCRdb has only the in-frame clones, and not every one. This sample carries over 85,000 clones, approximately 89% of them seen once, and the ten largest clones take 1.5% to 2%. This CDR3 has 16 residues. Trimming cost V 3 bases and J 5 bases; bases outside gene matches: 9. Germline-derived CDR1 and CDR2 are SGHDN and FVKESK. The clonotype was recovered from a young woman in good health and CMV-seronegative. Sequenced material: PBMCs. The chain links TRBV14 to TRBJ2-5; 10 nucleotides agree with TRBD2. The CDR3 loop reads CASSHSLAGVRETQYF. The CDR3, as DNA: TGTGCCAGCAGCCATTCCCTAGCGGGAGTCCGTGAGACCCAGTACTTC. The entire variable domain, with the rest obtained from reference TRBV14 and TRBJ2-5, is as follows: EAGVTQFPSHSVIEKGQTVTLRCDPISGHDNLYWYRRVMGKEIKFLLHFVKESKQDESGMPNNRFLAERTGGTYSTLKVQPAELEDSGVYFCASSHSLAGVRETQYFGPGTRLLVL.